The 28 T cell receptor beta chains below were found in one sample sequenced in a study of T cell responses to AZD1222 COVID-19 vaccine. Method: immunoSEQ multiplex PCR; TCRdb's copy keeps in-frame clones and lacks some. The table has about 93,000 clones, roughly nine tenths seen once. The sequenced sample was peripheral blood, obtained 28 days after the second AZD1222 dose. All receptors come from an adult who received the AZD1222 COVID-19 vaccine.

The V gene is TRBV11-3, the J gene TRBJ1-4, with 8 positions matching TRBD1. The CDR3 contains 13 residues. With V trimmed by 5 bases and J by 7 bases, 3 bases remained unmatched. CDR1 is SGHNT and CDR2 is YENEEA in the germline V gene. CDR3 sequence: CASSIRGREKLFF. The CDR3 nucleotides read TGTGCCAGCAGCATCAGGGGGCGTGAAAAACTGTTTTTT.

This clone came up a few times. This chain connects TRBV3-1 (or the pseudogene TRBV3-2) to TRBJ2-2; possibly TRBD1 or TRBD2 for D (6 bases each). This CDR3 has 13 amino acids. Germline V CDR1 and CDR2: LGHDT, YNNKEL (reference sequence). The V and J ends lost 7 bases and 6 bases respectively, with 12 bases between them. CDR3 residues: CASKGGSPGELFF. CDR3 nucleotide sequence: TGTGCCAGCAAGGGGGGAAGTCCCGGGGAGCTGTTTTTT.

V gene TRBV9 combines with J gene TRBJ2-2; the D call may be TRBD1 or TRBD2 (6 bases each). V was pared by 3 bases and J by 5 bases, with 11 bases between. This CDR3 is 14 amino acids long. Germline lookup yields CDR1 SGDLS and CDR2 YYNGEE. The CDR3 coding sequence is TGTGCCAGCAGCGAGGGGGGAGGAACCGGGGAGCTGTTTTTT. Translation: CASSEGGGTGELFF.

The rearrangement joins TRBV3-1 (or the pseudogene TRBV3-2) to TRBJ2-3; D ambiguous. The CDR3 contains 18 residues. Germline-derived CDR1 and CDR2 are LGHDT and YNNKEL (reference sequence). V lost 3 bases to trimming and J lost 0 bases, with 19 bases between them. The CDR3 DNA is TGTGCCAGCAGCCAGAGCCGGCAAGCGACTTCTAGCACAGATACGCAGTATTTT. As protein: CASSQSRQATSSTDTQYF.

The genes are TRBV18 and TRBJ2-5, with 8 bases identical to TRBD1. The CDR3 length is 15 residues. Per the germline V gene, CDR1 is KGHSH and CDR2 is LQKENI. V gave up 4 bases and J gave up 4 bases; unmatched junction bases: 8. CDR3 sequence (DNA): TGTGCCAGCTCACTACAACAGGGGGATGGAGAGACCCAGTACTTC. Translation gives CASSLQQGDGETQYF. Drawing the rest from reference TRBV18 and TRBJ2-5, the complete variable domain is NAGVMQNPRHLVRRRGQEARLRCSPMKGHSHVYWYRQLPEEGLKFMVYLQKENIIDESGMPKERFSAEFPKEGPSILRIQQVVRGDSAAYFCASSLQQGDGETQYFGPGTRLLVL.

The rearrangement links TRBV21-1 to TRBJ2-2; no check of the table's D call, TRBD2, against the DNA was made. TRBV21-1 is annotated as a pseudogene. The CDR3 is made up of 19 amino acids. The CDR3 coding sequence is TGTGCCAGCAGCAAAGGGTCTGGGCTAGCGGAGCCGAACACCGGGGAGCTGTTTTTT. Translation gives CASSKGSGLAEPNTGELFF.

The chain carries TRBV30 and TRBJ1-1; D is unclear. Germline CDR1 is GTSNPN and CDR2 is SVGIG (reference sequence). Trimming shortened V by 7 bases and J by 1 base, and 16 bases separated the two germline ends. This CDR3 has 14 residues. The CDR3 sequence is CASNGRVWNTEAFF. In DNA, the CDR3 is TGTGCCTCTAACGGAAGGGTTTGGAACACTGAAGCTTTCTTT.

This chain connects TRBV7-9 to TRBJ1-6, with D possibly TRBD1 on 6 matching bases. V was trimmed by 6 bases and J by 9 bases, leaving 24 bases between them. Per germline, CDR1 SEHNR and CDR2 FQNEAQ (reference sequence). The CDR3 has 17 residues. The CDR3, as DNA: TGTGCCAGCAGTTTCGGGGCAAGGGGACAACTCCCTTCACCCCTCCACTTT. It translates to CASSFGARGQLPSPLHF.

The chain joins TRBV30 to TRBJ2-7; 9 positions match TRBD2. Germline V gene lookup returns CDR1 GTSNPN and CDR2 SVGIG (reference sequence). Losses at the gene ends were 1 base for V and 0 bases for J; bases not matched to a gene: 1. The length of the CDR3 is 14 residues. The DNA of the CDR3 is TGTGCCTGGAGTGCTAGCGGGGACTCCTACGAGCAGTACTTC. This codes for CAWSASGDSYEQYF.

The chain combines TRBV27 with TRBJ2-7; D is uncertain. Trimming pared 2 bases from V and 1 base from J, leaving 6 bases between. The CDR3 is 13 residues long. Germline V gives CDR1 MNHEY, CDR2 SMNVEV (reference sequence). The CDR3 protein is CASSLEASYEQYF. The CDR3 region has the DNA TGTGCCAGCAGTTTAGAGGCTTCCTACGAGCAGTACTTC.

This chain connects TRBV4-2 to TRBJ1-2; the D is unclear. The V end was cut by 0 bases, the J end by 6 bases, with 14 bases between. Germline values: CDR1 LGHNA, CDR2 YNFKEQ. This CDR3 is 15 amino acids long. The chain's CDR3 is CASSQDTRGFDGYTF. The CDR3 region has the DNA TGTGCCAGCAGCCAAGATACACGGGGATTCGATGGCTACACCTTC.

V usage is TRBV18 and J usage is TRBJ1-5; D is possibly TRBD1 (6 bases). V lost 1 base and J lost 3, with 7 bases in between. Germline CDR1 KGHSH, CDR2 LQKENI. This CDR3 spans 14 amino acids. The CDR3 loop is CASSPQGVNQPQHF. The CDR3 DNA sequence: TGTGCCAGCTCACCACAGGGGGTCAATCAGCCCCAGCATTTT.

The rearrangement links TRBV12-5 to TRBJ1-2; D not certain. V was pared by 4 bases and J by 1 base, with 7 bases between. The CDR3 runs to 13 residues. From germline, CDR1 is LGHNT and CDR2 FRNRAP. CDR3 sequence: CASGYGVNYGYTF. The DNA of the CDR3 is TGTGCTAGTGGTTACGGAGTTAACTATGGCTACACCTTC.

The V and J genes are TRBV21-1 and TRBJ1-1; TRBD1 was called by the table and not checked on the DNA. TRBV21-1 has pseudogene status. This CDR3 is built from 20 residues. CDR3: CASSRGGETEPGDENTEAFF. In DNA, the CDR3 is TGTGCCAGCAGCCGGGGTGGGGAAACCGAACCAGGGGATGAGAACACTGAAGCTTTCTTT.

The V call is TRBV7-9, the J call TRBJ1-2; 7 bases align to TRBD1. After removal of 5 bases from V and 4 bases from J, the junction contained 4 bases not matched to a gene. This CDR3 region has 13 residues. Germline CDR1 is SEHNR and CDR2 is FQNEAQ (reference sequence). In DNA, the CDR3 is TGTGCCAGCAGCAGAGACAGGGCCTATGGCTACACCTTC. Protein: CASSRDRAYGYTF.

A remark on this clone: The same CDR3 also results from other DNA sequences found in this sample. The rearrangement links TRBV15 to TRBJ1-2; the D is unclear. The germline V gene encodes CDR1 LNHNV and CDR2 YYDKDF (reference sequence). V was trimmed by 3 bases and J by 4 bases, leaving 6 bases between them. This CDR3 has 12 amino acids. Written as DNA, the CDR3 is TGTGCCACCAGCAGGGACTTCTATGGCTACACCTTC. It is translated as CATSRDFYGYTF.

The V gene is TRBV7-6, the J gene TRBJ2-5, with 8 bases matching TRBD2. CDR3 length: 18 residues. The V gene's germline CDR1 is SGHVS and CDR2 FNYEAQ. The trim removed 5 bases at V and 1 base at J, leaving 15 bases unmatched. CDR3 sequence (DNA): TGTGCCAGCAGCCCATCCGGGTTCGGGGGGGACGGCCAAGAGACCCAGTACTTC. Translated, it gives CASSPSGFGGDGQETQYF.

The V gene is TRBV5-8, the J gene TRBJ2-7; no definite D call. Trimming left V 0 bases short and J 1 base short, with 8 bases between. CDR1 and CDR2 from the germline V gene are SGHTS and YDEGEE. This CDR3 contains 14 residues. The CDR3 region has the DNA TGTGCCAGCAGCTTGGTAGGCAGTTCCTACGAGCAGTACTTC. It is translated as CASSLVGSSYEQYF.

This rearrangement joins TRBV7-2 to TRBJ1-2; D gene uncertain. V was cut by 1 base and J by 11 bases, with 20 bases left in between. Germline V CDR1 and CDR2: SGHTA, FQGNSA. The CDR3 runs 15 residues. The CDR3 DNA is TGTGCCAGCAGCTTAGTGGCCGGGCCCGACTACGAATACACCTTC. Its protein is CASSLVAGPDYEYTF.

The J gene is TRBJ2-5, the V gene TRBV7-2; no reliable D call. Germline V gene data show CDR1 as SGHTA and CDR2 as FQGNSA. V lost 3 bases, J lost 5 bases, and 10 bases lay in between. The CDR3 has 13 amino acids. CDR3 residues: CASSLIFRETQYF. The CDR3 coding sequence is TGTGCCAGCAGCTTGATATTCCGGGAGACCCAGTACTTC. Using reference TRBV7-2 and TRBJ2-5 for the parts outside the CDR3, the full variable domain is GAGVSQSPSNKVTEKGKDVELRCDPISGHTALYWYRQSLGQGLEFLIYFQGNSAPDKSGLPSDRFSAERTGGSVSTLTIQRTQQEDSAVYLCASSLIFRETQYFGPGTRLLVL.

The V call is TRBV6-5, the J call TRBJ1-1; no clear D gene. The germline CDR1 and CDR2 sequences are MNHEY and SVGAGI. This CDR3 has 13 amino acids. The V gene lost 10 bases and the J gene lost 0 bases, with 12 bases spanning the gap. The CDR3 spells CATSLEMNTEAFF. CDR3 DNA: TGTGCCACTTCATTGGAAATGAACACTGAAGCTTTCTTT.

This clone showed up just once. As DNA, the CDR3 is TGTGCCAGCAGCACCTCTGGGACTCTAGGGGAGACCCAGTACTTC. This sequence encodes CASSTSGTLGETQYF. The J gene is TRBJ2-5, the V gene TRBV9; tentative D call: TRBD2 (6 bases). This CDR3 is built from 15 residues. V was shortened by 4 bases and J by 5 bases, with 18 bases between the two germline ends. From germline, CDR1 is SGDLS and CDR2 YYNGEE.

This chain uses TRBV9 with TRBJ2-1; 9 positions match TRBD2. Germline lookup yields CDR1 SGDLS and CDR2 YYNGEE. This CDR3 is built from 18 residues. V was clipped by 0 bases and J by 3 bases; unmatched bases: 10. The CDR3 reads CASSVGSGGSQIYNEQFF. Written as DNA, the CDR3 is TGTGCCAGCAGCGTAGGTAGCGGGGGCTCCCAGATCTACAATGAGCAGTTCTTC.

This chain connects TRBV28 to TRBJ1-6; D gene ambiguous. Germline CDR1 and CDR2: MDHEN and SYDVKM. The V end was cut by 2 bases, the J end by 10 bases, with 12 bases between. This CDR3 contains 14 residues. The CDR3 here is CASSLGVVQSPLHF. The CDR3 coding sequence is TGTGCCAGCAGTTTAGGCGTGGTTCAGTCACCCCTCCACTTT. The entire variable domain, with the rest obtained from reference TRBV28 and TRBJ1-6, is as follows: DVKVTQSSRYLVKRTGEKVFLECVQDMDHENMFWYRQDPGLGLRLIYFSYDVKMKEKGDIPEGYSVSREKKERFSLILESASTNQTSMYLCASSLGVVQSPLHFGNGTRLTVT.

The CDR3 region has the DNA TGTGCCAGTAGTAGACGAGCGGGGGGCGACTCCTACGAGCAGTACTTC. Translation: CASSRRAGGDSYEQYF. This chain joins TRBV19 and TRBJ2-7; 9 bases fit TRBD2. The length of the CDR3 is 16 residues. V was pared by 4 bases and J by 0 bases, with 7 bases of the junction left unmatched. CDR1 LNHDA and CDR2 SQIVND come from the germline V gene (reference sequence).

This clone was observed once. The chain joins TRBV5-4 to TRBJ2-3; D possibly matches TRBD1 or TRBD2 (6 bases each). The CDR3 totals 16 residues. V shed 1 base and J shed 2 bases, with 14 bases lying between them. Germline V gene lookup returns CDR1 SGHNT and CDR2 YYREEE (reference sequence). CDR3 loop: CASSLSRGRNTDTQYF. Written as DNA, the CDR3 is TGTGCCAGCAGCTTGAGTCGGGGGCGGAACACAGATACGCAGTATTTT.

CDR3 sequence reads: CASSGWREHSNQPQHF. For the CDR3, the DNA is TGTGCCAGCAGTGGTTGGAGAGAACATAGCAATCAGCCCCAGCATTTT. The chain has TRBV2 and TRBJ1-5; D not certain. The germline V gene encodes CDR1 SNHLY and CDR2 FYNNEI. V gave up 4 bases and J gave up 0 bases, with 13 bases separating them. This CDR3 has 16 amino acids.

This chain uses TRBV30 with TRBJ1-2; D remains unclear. This CDR3 is built from 12 residues. Looked up from germline, CDR1 is GTSNPN and CDR2 is SVGIG (reference sequence). V dropped 0 bases and J dropped 6 bases, with 8 bases sitting between them. The chain's CDR3 is CAWSVAGNGYTF. The CDR3 DNA sequence: TGTGCCTGGAGTGTAGCGGGGAATGGCTACACCTTC.